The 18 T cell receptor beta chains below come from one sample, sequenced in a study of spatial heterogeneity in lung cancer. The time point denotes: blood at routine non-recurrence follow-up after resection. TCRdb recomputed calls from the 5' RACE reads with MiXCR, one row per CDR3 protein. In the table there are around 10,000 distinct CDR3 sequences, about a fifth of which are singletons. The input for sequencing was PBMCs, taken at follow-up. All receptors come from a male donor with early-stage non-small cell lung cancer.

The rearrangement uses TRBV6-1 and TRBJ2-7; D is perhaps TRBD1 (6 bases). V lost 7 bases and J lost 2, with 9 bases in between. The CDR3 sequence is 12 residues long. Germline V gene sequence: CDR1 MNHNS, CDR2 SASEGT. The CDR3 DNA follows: TGTGCCAGCACAGGACAGACCTACGAGCAGTACTTC. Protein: CASTGQTYEQYF.

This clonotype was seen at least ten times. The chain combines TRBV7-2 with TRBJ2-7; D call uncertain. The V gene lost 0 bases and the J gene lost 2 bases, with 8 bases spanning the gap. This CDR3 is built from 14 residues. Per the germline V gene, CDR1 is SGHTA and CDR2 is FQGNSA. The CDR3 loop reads CASSLAPLPYEQYF. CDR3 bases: TGTGCCAGCAGCTTAGCGCCCCTCCCCTACGAGCAGTACTTC.

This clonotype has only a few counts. The CDR3 DNA reads TGTGCCAGCAGTTCGCCGGGACAGGGGGCGTGGGATACGCAGTATTTT. Translating it yields CASSSPGQGAWDTQYF. V is TRBV28 and J is TRBJ2-3; 12 nucleotides match TRBD1. The V segment lost 4 bases and the J segment 6 bases; nucleotides outside the gene matches: 8. Per the germline V gene, CDR1 is MDHEN and CDR2 is SYDVKM. The CDR3 contains 16 residues.

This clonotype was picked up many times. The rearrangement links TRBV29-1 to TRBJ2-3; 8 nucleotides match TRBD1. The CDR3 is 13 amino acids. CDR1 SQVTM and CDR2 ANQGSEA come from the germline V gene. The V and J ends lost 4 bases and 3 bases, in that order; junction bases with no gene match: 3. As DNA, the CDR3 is TGCAGCGTTGTGGGACAGGAGACAGATACGCAGTATTTT. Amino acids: CSVVGQETDTQYF.

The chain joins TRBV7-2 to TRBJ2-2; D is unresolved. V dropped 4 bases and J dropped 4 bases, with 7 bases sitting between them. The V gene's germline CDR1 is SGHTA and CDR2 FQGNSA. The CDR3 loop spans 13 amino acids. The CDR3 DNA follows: TGTGCCAGCAGCTCAAAGCCCACCGGGGAGCTGTTTTTT. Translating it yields CASSSKPTGELFF.

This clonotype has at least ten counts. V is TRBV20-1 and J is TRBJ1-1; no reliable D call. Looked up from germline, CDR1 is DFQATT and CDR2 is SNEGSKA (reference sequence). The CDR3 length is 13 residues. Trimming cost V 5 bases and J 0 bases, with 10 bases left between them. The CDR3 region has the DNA TGCAGTGCTGGGAGTTCAATGAACACTGAAGCTTTCTTT. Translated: CSAGSSMNTEAFF.

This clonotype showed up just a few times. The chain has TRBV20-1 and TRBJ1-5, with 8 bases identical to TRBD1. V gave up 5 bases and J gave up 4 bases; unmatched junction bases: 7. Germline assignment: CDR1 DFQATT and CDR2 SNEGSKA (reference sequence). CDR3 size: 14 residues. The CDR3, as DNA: TGCAGTGCTCTGCCAGGGGGCGGTAATCAGCCCCAGCATTTT. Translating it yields CSALPGGGNQPQHF.

CDR3 nucleotides: TGTGCCAGCAGTTTTATGATTCAGGGGGGGAGGAACACTGAAGCTTTCTTT. Its translation: CASSFMIQGGRNTEAFF. V and J are TRBV27 and TRBJ1-1; 7 bases line up with TRBD1. V trimming: 3 bases; J trimming: 1 base; junction bases outside the gene matches: 11. CDR3 size: 17 residues. Germline V CDR1 and CDR2: MNHEY, SMNVEV (reference sequence).

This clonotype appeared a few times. CDR3 coding DNA: TGTGCCAGCAGCGAGGGAGGGGGCGAAAATCAGCCCCAGCATTTT. Translation: CASSEGGGENQPQHF. V is TRBV2 and J is TRBJ1-5, with 7 nucleotides matching TRBD1. In germline, CDR1 is SNHLY, CDR2 FYNNEI. The ends lost 6 bases at V and 4 bases at J; junction bases unmatched: 9. This CDR3 region has 15 residues. The variable domain in full, with the rest retrieved from reference TRBV2 and TRBJ1-5, is EPEVTQTPSHQVTQMGQEVILRCVPISNHLYFYWYRQILGQKVEFLVSFYNNEISEKSEIFDDQFSVERPDGSNFTLKIRSTKLEDSAMYFCASSEGGGENQPQHFGDGTRLSIL.

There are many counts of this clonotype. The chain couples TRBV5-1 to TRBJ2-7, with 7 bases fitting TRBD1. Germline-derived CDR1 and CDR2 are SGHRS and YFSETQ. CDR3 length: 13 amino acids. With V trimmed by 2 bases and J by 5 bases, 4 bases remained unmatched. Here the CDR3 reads CASSFTDRDEQYF. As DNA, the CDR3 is TGCGCCAGCAGCTTTACCGACAGGGACGAGCAGTACTTC. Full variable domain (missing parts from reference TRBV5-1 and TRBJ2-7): KAGVTQTPRYLIKTRGQQVTLSCSPISGHRSVSWYQQTPGQGLQFLFEYFSETQRNKGNFPGRFSGRQFSNSRSEMNVSTLELGDSALYLCASSFTDRDEQYFGPGTRLTVT.

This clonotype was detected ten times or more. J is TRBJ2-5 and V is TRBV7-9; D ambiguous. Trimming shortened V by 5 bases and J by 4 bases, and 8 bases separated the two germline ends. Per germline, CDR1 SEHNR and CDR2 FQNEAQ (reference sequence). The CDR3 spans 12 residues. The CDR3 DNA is TGTGCCAGCAGCCCTTTTCGAGAGACCCAGTACTTC. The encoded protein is CASSPFRETQYF.

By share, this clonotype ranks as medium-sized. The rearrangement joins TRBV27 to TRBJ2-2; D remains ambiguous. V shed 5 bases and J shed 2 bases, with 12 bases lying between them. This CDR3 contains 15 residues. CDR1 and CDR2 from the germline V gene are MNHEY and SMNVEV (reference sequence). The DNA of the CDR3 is TGTGCCAGCAGTACAATTATTAGTAACACCGGGGAGCTGTTTTTT. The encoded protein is CASSTIISNTGELFF.

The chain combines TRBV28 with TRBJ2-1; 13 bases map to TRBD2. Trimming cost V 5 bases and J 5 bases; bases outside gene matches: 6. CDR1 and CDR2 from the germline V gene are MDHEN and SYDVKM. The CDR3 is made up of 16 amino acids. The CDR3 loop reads CASSLGLAGAHNEQFF. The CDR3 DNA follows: TGTGCCAGCAGTCTCGGACTAGCGGGGGCTCACAATGAGCAGTTCTTC.

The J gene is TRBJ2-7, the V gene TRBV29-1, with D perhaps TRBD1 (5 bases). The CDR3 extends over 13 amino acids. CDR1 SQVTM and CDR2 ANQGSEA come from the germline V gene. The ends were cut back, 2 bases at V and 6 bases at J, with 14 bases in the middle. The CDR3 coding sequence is TGCAGCGTTGAATCCAGGGCCGCCGCCGAGCAGTACTTC. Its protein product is CSVESRAAAEQYF.

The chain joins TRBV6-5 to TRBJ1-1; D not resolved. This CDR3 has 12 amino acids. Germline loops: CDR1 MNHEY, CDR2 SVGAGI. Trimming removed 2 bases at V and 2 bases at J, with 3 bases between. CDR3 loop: CASSYANTEAFF. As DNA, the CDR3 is TGTGCCAGCAGTTACGCCAACACTGAAGCTTTCTTT.

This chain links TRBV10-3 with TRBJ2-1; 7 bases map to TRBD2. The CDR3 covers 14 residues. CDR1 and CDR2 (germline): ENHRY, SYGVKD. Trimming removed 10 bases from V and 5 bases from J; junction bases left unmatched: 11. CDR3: CATGPGGLDNEQFF. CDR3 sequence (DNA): TGTGCCACCGGCCCGGGGGGTCTGGACAATGAGCAGTTCTTC.

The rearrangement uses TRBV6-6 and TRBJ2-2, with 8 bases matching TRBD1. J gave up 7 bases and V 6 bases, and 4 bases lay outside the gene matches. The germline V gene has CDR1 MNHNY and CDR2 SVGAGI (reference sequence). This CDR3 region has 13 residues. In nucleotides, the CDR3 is TGTGCCAGCAGACCAGGGGGCGGCGGGGAGCTGTTTTTT. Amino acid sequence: CASRPGGGGELFF.

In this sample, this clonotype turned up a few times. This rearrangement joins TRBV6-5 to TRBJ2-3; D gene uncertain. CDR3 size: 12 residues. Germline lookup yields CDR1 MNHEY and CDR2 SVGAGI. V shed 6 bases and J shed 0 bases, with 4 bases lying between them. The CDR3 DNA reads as TGTGCCAGCAGGGGGAGCACAGATACGCAGTATTTT. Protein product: CASRGSTDTQYF.